The 4 T cell receptor beta chains reported below all come from one sample, sequenced in a study of cytomegalovirus exposure and HLA in healthy donors. This PCR relied on a set of 60 Vbeta primers and 13 Jbeta primers. Generated by immunoSEQ multiplex PCR, the TCRdb table keeps only in-frame clones and is missing some. The sample carries over 140,000 clones, 80% recorded once. Sequencing used PBMCs. The receptor set was obtained from a man aged 45-60 years in good health and CMV-seronegative.

The chain has TRBV9 and TRBJ2-4; possibly TRBD2 for D (6 bases). Trimming stripped 0 bases from V and 7 bases from J, with 14 bases between. The germline V gene has CDR1 SGDLS and CDR2 YYNGEE. The CDR3 length is 15 residues. DNA of the CDR3: TGTGCCAGCAGCGTAGGAGGGGAGGTGGGTAACATTCAGTACTTC. Amino acid sequence: CASSVGGEVGNIQYF.

V usage is TRBV6-6 and J usage is TRBJ1-6, with 7 nucleotides matching TRBD1. In germline, CDR1 is MNHNY, CDR2 SVGAGI (reference sequence). The J segment lost 7 bases and the V segment lost 2 bases, leaving 8 bases of the junction unmatched. CDR3 length equals 16 residues. This chain's CDR3 is CASSYVPGQTNSPLHF. For the CDR3, the DNA is TGTGCCAGCAGTTACGTACCGGGACAGACGAATTCACCCCTCCACTTT.

This clone was counted once. The chain combines TRBV15 with TRBJ1-4, with D perhaps TRBD1 (6 bases). Germline CDR1 reads LNHNV; CDR2 reads YYDKDF (reference sequence). V shed 0 bases and J shed 4 bases, with 12 bases lying between them. This CDR3 contains 16 residues. CDR3 coding DNA: TGTGCCACCAGCAGAGACCGGACAGTCGGTAATGAAAAACTGTTTTTT. Its translation is CATSRDRTVGNEKLFF.

J is TRBJ1-4 and V is TRBV4-2; D not certain. This CDR3 has 16 amino acids. V lost 0 bases and J 8 bases, leaving 16 bases between the germline ends. The germline V gene encodes CDR1 LGHNA and CDR2 YNFKEQ. CDR3 sequence reads: CASSQERSEVMEKLFF. The CDR3 bases are TGTGCCAGCAGCCAAGAACGGTCCGAGGTCATGGAAAAACTGTTTTTT.